This paragraph covers one T cell receptor (beta chain) sequence. Germline V gives CDR1 MDHEN, CDR2 SYDVKM. This CDR3 is built from 15 residues. Trimming pared 7 bases from V and 2 bases from J, leaving 17 bases between. The sample belongs to a study of memory CD4+ T cells and cytomegalovirus serostatus. Single viable CD3+CD4+CD8-CD45RO+ cells were sorted as the memory CD4+ T cells. CD4+ T cells were isolated by positive magnetic selection. The method was immunoSEQ multiplex PCR; TCRdb's version includes in-frame clones alone and lacks a portion of them. The repertoire has around 76,000 clones, around 82% of them found once; the top ten carry just over 2.5%.

Sequenced sample: memory CD4+ T cells from blood. The TCR comes from an adult in good health and CMV-seropositive. The gene calls are TRBV28 and TRBJ1-1; D not certain. The CDR3 DNA reads TGTGCCAGCAACGCCCCGTCCGGGGATAACACTGAAGCTTTCTTT. Translated, it gives CASNAPSGDNTEAFF.